This T cell receptor beta chain was obtained from a study of blood T cell repertoires in COVID-19. The method was immunoSEQ multiplex PCR; TCRdb's version includes in-frame clones alone and lacks a portion of them. The table shows tens of thousands of clones, with 65% to 85% occurring only once. The V gene's germline CDR1 is KGHDR and CDR2 SFDVKD. The CDR3 covers 14 residues. Trimming shortened V by 4 bases and J by 11 bases, and 18 bases separated the two germline ends. The sample comprised peripheral blood. The chain combines TRBV24-1 with TRBJ2-3; a weak D match, TRBD2 (5 bases). The sequence was obtained from a human donor in a cohort sampled during active COVID-19. The CDR3 nucleotides are TGTGCCACCAGTGAGATCGTCTCGGGGAATGGGCAGTATTTT. Translation: CATSEIVSGNGQYF.